What follows are 6 T cell receptor beta chains derived from one specimen sequenced in a study of T cells in Graves' hyperthyroidism and ophthalmopathy (dated by TCRdb to about 2019). Library method: multiplex PCR. TCRdb lists the instrument as Illumina HiSeq 2000. TCR beta CDR3 regions were amplified from RNA transcripts. For the first round of RT-PCR on the TCR CDR3, the HTBI primer set was used together with the Qiagen OneStep RT-PCR kit. In-frame beta chains were kept once TCRdb had trimmed the public reads at Q25 with fastp and called clones with MiXCR. A single entry per CDR3 protein holds the most common genes and DNA from its merged rows. This sample gives hundreds of thousands of distinct CDR3 sequences in total; under 60% of them show up just once. The top ten hold about 8.2% of the sample. The sequencing sample was made of peripheral blood or thyroid tissue (not recorded which). The receptors come from a woman between 18 and 29 years old with Graves' hyperthyroidism. Donor details come from another sample of the same person, matched by shared clones.

This clonotype has a count of ten or more. This chain uses TRBV9 with TRBJ1-2, with D tentatively TRBD1 (6 bases). CDR1 and CDR2 from the germline V gene are SGDLS and YYNGEE. Trimming left V 3 bases short and J 1 base short, with 16 bases between. This CDR3 is built from 16 residues. This chain's CDR3 is CASSEANRAYNYGYTF. The DNA of the CDR3 is TGTGCCAGCAGCGAGGCCAACAGGGCTTATAACTATGGCTACACCTTC.

This clonotype was counted many times. The chain couples TRBV19 to TRBJ2-5; no reliable D call. The CDR3 covers 13 residues. CDR1 is LNHDA, CDR2 SQIVND, per germline (reference sequence). V lost 3 bases to trimming and J lost 1 base, with 6 bases between them. The CDR3 protein is CASSIHLQETQYF. The CDR3, as DNA: TGTGCCAGTAGTATCCATCTCCAAGAGACCCAGTACTTC.

This clonotype was detected ten times or more. V usage is TRBV7-2 and J usage is TRBJ2-7; D may be TRBD2 (5 bases). CDR1 is SGHTA, CDR2 FQGNSA, per germline. V gave up 3 bases and J gave up 7 bases, with 10 bases separating them. The CDR3 contains 12 residues. CDR3 region: CASSFSRGEQYF. The CDR3 bases are TGTGCCAGCAGCTTCTCTAGAGGGGAGCAGTACTTC.

This clonotype was seen many times. V usage is TRBV7-9 and J usage is TRBJ1-3; D unresolved. With 8 bases removed from V and 1 base from J, the gap between germline ends came to 6 bases. Germline V CDR1 and CDR2: SEHNR, FQNEAQ (reference sequence). The CDR3 has 12 residues. The CDR3 coding sequence is TGTGCCAGCGCGGGGTCTGGAAACACCATATATTTT. Translating gives CASAGSGNTIYF.

CDR3 nucleotide sequence: TGCAGTGCTAGAGATCTCCAGGGGGCATCGGAGACCCAGTACTTC. This translates into CSARDLQGASETQYF. The rearrangement links TRBV20-1 to TRBJ2-5, with 8 bases lining up with TRBD1. The CDR3 length is 15 residues. Trimming took 0 bases from V and 5 from J; bases not matched to a gene: 8. Germline CDR1 is DFQATT and CDR2 is SNEGSKA (reference sequence).

The chain is built from TRBV18 and TRBJ2-7; D ambiguous. The J call is uncertain, as TRBJ2-1 better fits the DNA end. The CDR3 spans 12 residues. The V gene's germline CDR1 is KGHSH and CDR2 LQKENI. The CDR3: CASIKFGGEQFF. Written as DNA, the CDR3 is TGTGCCAGCATAAAGTTTGGCGGTGAGCAGTTCTTC.